Detailed here is one TCR beta chain. The authors split each subset's genomic DNA evenly across several immunoSEQ plates. Sorted subsets were amplified in replicate PCRs using 150 to 250 ng DNA, about 30,000 T cell genomes. Original handling: ImmunoSEQ junction-only sequences lacked quality scores, so their filtering differed. Assay used: immunoSEQ multiplex PCR; TCRdb lists only in-frame clones, some missing. The V and J calls and the clone size are those of that table, but D and trimming were determined from the DNA. Of about 1 million clones detected, about 75% appear once; the ten largest clones hold about 1.5%. Germline assignment: CDR1 SGHTA and CDR2 FQGNSA. Trimming removed 4 bases from V and 10 bases from J; junction bases left unmatched: 5. CDR3 length: 12 amino acids. The data belong to a study of shared clonotypes between healthy human individuals. Study as a whole: CD4 naive cells filled three plates per donor, CD4 memory three, CD8 naive two and CD8 memory one.

Sample: memory CD4+ T cells sorted from blood. Sample subset: CD45RA-negative fraction. The chain is built from TRBV7-2 and TRBJ2-5; 8 nucleotides align to TRBD1. The source of this sequence is a man between 18 and 29 years old in good health. CDR3 in amino acids: CASSSDRGVQYF. CDR3 coding DNA: TGTGCCAGCAGCTCCGACAGGGGCGTCCAGTACTTC.